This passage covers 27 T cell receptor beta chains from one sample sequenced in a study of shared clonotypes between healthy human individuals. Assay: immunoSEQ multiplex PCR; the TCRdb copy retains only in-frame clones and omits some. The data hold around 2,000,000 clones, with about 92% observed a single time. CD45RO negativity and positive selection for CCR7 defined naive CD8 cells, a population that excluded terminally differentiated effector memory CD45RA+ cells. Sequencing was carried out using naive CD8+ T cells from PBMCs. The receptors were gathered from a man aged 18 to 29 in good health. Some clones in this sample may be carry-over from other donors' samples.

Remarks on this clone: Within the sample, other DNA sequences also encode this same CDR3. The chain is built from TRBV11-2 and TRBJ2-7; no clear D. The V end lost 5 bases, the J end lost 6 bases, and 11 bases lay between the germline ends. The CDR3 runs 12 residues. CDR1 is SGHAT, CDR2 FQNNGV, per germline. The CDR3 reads CASSLVGREQYF. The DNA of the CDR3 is TGTGCCAGCAGCCTAGTAGGGCGCGAGCAGTACTTC.

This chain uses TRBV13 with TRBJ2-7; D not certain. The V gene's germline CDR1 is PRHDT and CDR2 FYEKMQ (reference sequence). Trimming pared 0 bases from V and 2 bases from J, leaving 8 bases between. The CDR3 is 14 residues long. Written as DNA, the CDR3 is TGTGCCAGCAGCTTAGGTTCCTCAGCCTACGAGCAGTACTTC. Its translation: CASSLGSSAYEQYF.

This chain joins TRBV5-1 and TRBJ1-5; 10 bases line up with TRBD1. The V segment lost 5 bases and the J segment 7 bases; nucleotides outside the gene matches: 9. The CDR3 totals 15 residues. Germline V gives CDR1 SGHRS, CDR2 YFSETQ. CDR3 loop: CASSLSGQGLQPQHF. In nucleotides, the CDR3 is TGCGCCAGCAGTTTGTCGGGACAGGGGTTGCAGCCCCAGCATTTT.

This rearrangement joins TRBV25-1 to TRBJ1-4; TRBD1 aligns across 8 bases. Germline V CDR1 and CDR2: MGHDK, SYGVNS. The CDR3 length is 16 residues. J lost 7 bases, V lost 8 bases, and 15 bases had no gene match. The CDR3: CASSLGQGAVGEKLFF. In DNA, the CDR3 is TGTGCCAGCTCCTTGGGCCAGGGGGCTGTTGGTGAAAAACTGTTTTTT.

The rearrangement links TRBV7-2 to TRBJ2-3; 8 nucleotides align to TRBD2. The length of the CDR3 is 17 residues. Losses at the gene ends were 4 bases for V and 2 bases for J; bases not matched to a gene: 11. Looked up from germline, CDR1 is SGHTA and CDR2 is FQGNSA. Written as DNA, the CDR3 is TGTGCCAGCAGCTCACCCAGCGGGAGTGTCCCCACAGATACGCAGTATTTT. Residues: CASSSPSGSVPTDTQYF.

The CDR3, as DNA: TGTGCCAGCGGGGGGACAGCCACAGATACGCAGTATTTT. This encodes CASGGTATDTQYF. The chain is built from TRBV2 and TRBJ2-3; maybe TRBD1 (7 bases). Per the germline V gene, CDR1 is SNHLY and CDR2 is FYNNEI. Trimming took off 8 bases at V and 2 bases at J, with 11 bases between the two ends. The CDR3 totals 13 residues.

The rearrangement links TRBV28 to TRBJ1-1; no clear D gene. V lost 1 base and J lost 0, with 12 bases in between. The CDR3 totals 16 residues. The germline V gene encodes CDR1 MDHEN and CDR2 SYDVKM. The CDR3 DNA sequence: TGTGCCAGCAGTTTATTACGGGGAGAAATGAACACTGAAGCTTTCTTT. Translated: CASSLLRGEMNTEAFF. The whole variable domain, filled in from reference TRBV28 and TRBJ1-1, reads DVKVTQSSRYLVKRTGEKVFLECVQDMDHENMFWYRQDPGLGLRLIYFSYDVKMKEKGDIPEGYSVSREKKERFSLILESASTNQTSMYLCASSLLRGEMNTEAFFGQGTRLTVV.

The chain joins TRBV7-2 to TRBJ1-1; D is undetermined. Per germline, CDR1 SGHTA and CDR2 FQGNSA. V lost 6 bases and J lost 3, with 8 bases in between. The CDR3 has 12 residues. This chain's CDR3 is CASRERYTEAFF. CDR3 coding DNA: TGTGCCAGCAGAGAACGGTACACTGAAGCTTTCTTT.

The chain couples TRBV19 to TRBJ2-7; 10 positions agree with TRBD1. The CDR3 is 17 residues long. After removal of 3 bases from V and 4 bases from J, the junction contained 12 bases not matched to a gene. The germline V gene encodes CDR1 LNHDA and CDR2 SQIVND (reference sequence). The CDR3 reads CASSIAYDRGLPYEQYF. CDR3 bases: TGTGCCAGTAGTATCGCATACGACAGGGGGCTCCCATACGAGCAGTACTTC.

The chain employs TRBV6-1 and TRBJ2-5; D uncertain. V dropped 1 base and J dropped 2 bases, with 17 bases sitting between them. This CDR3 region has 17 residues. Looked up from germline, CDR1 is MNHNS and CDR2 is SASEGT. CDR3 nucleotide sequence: TGTGCCAGCAGTGAAGTATCAACAGTTAGGGCTCAAGAGACCCAGTACTTC. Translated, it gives CASSEVSTVRAQETQYF.

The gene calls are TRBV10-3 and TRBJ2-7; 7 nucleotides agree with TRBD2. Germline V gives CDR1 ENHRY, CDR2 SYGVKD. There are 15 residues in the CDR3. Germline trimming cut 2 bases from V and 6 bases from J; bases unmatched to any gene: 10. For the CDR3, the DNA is TGTGCCATCAGTGAGCTACGGGACTACCCCGGCGAGCAGTACTTC. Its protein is CAISELRDYPGEQYF.

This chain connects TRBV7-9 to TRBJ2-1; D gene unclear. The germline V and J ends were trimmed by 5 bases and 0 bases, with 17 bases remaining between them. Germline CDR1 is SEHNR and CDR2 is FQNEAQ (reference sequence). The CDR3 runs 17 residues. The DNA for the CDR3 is TGTGCCAGCAGCCGAGAGCTAAGACAAAGCTCCTACAATGAGCAGTTCTTC. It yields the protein CASSRELRQSSYNEQFF.

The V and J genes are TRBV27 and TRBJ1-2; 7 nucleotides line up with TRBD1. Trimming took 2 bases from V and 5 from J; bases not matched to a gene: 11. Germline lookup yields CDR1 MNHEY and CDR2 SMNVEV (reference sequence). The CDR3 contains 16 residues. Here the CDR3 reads CASSLRGGDWVYGYTF. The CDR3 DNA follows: TGTGCCAGCAGTTTAAGAGGGGGCGATTGGGTTTATGGCTACACCTTC.

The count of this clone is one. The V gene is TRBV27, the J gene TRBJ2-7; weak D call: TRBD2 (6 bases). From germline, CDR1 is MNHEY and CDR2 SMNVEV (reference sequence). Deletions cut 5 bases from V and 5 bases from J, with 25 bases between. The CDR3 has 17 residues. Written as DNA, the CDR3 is TGTGCCAGCAGTCCCACTCAAGCGGGCCTCCCCCCGCACGAGCAGTACTTC. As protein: CASSPTQAGLPPHEQYF.

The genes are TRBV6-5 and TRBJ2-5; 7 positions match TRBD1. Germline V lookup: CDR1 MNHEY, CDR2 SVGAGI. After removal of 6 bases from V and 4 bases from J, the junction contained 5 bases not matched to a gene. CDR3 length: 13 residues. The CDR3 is CASRKQGRETQYF. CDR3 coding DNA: TGTGCCAGCAGGAAACAGGGGAGAGAGACCCAGTACTTC.

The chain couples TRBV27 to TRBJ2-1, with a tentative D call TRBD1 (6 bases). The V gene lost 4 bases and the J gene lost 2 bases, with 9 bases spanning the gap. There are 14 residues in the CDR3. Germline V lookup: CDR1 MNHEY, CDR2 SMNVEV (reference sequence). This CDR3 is CASSSQGPYNEQFF. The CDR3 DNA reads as TGTGCCAGCAGTTCACAGGGTCCCTACAATGAGCAGTTCTTC.

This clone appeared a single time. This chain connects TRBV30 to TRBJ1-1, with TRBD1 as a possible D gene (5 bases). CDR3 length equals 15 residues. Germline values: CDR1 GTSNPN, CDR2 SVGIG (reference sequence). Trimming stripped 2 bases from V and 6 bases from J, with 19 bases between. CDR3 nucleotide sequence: TGTGCCTGGAGTTTTTCACCGGGGCCCGGGGCTGAAGCTTTCTTT. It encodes CAWSFSPGPGAEAFF.

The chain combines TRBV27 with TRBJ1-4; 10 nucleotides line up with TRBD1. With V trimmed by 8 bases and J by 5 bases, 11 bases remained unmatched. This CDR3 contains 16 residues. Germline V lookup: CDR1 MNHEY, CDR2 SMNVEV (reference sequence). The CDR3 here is CASARDRGYGNEKLFF. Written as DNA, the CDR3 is TGTGCCAGCGCCCGGGACAGGGGTTACGGAAATGAAAAACTGTTTTTT.

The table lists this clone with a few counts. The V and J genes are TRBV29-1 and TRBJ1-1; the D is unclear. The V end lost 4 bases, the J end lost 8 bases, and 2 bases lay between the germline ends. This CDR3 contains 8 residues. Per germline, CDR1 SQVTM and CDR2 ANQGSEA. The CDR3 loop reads CSVGEAFF. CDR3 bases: TGCAGCGTTGGGGAAGCTTTCTTT.

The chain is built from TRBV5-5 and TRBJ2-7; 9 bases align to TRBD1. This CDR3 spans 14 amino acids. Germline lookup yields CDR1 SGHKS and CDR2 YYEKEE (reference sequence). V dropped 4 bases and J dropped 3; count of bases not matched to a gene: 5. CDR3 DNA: TGTGCCAGCAGCATAGGACAGGGGAACTACGAGCAGTACTTC. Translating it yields CASSIGQGNYEQYF.

CDR3 residues: CASSLGDFITDTQYF. In nucleotides, the CDR3 is TGTGCCAGCAGCTTGGGTGATTTTATCACAGATACGCAGTATTTT. The V call is TRBV5-6, the J call TRBJ2-3; D uncertain. CDR1 and CDR2 from the germline V gene are SGHDT and YYEEEE. The CDR3 has 15 amino acids. The germline V and J ends were trimmed by 0 bases and 2 bases, with 10 bases remaining between them.

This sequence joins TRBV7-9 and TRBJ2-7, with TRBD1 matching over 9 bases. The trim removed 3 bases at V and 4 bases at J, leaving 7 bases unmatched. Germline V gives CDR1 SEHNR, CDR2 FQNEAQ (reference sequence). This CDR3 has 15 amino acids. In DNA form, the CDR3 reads TGTGCCAGCAGCTTCCCACAGGGGGCCCTTTACGAGCAGTACTTC. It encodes CASSFPQGALYEQYF.

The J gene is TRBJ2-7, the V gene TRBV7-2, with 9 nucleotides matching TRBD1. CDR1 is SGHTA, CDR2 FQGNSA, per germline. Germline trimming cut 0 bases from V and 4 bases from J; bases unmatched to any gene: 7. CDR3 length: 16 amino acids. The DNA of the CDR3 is TGTGCCAGCAGCTTAGCCGGGGGACAGGGAGCTTACGAGCAGTACTTC. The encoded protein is CASSLAGGQGAYEQYF.

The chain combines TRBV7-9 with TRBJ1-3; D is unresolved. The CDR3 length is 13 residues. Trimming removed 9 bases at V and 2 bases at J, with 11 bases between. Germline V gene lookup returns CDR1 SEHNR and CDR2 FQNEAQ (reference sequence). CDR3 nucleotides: TGTGCCAGTCGGTCCGTTACTGGAAACACCATATATTTT. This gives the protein CASRSVTGNTIYF.

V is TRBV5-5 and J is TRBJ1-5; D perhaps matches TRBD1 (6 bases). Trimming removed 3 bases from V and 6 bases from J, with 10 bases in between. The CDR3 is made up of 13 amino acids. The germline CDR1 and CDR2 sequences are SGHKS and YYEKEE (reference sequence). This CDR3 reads CASSWTVLQPQHF. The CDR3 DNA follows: TGTGCCAGCAGCTGGACAGTTCTTCAGCCCCAGCATTTT.

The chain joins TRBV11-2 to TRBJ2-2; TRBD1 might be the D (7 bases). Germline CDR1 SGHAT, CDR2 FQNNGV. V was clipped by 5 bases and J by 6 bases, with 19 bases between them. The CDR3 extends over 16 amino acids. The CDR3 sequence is CASSISRGTGPGELFF. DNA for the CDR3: TGTGCCAGCAGCATATCCAGGGGGACTGGTCCCGGGGAGCTGTTTTTT.

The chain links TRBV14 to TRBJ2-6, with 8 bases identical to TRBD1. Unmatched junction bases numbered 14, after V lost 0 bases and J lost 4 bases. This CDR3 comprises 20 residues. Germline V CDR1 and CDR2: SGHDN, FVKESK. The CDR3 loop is CASSQDWPGQVVSGANVLTF. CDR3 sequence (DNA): TGTGCCAGCAGCCAAGATTGGCCGGGACAGGTGGTTTCGGGGGCCAACGTCCTGACTTTC.